Listed here is a single TCR beta chain. Its cognate antigen is unknown. The CDR3 runs to 13 residues. Germline values: CDR1 ENHRY, CDR2 SYGVKD. A multiplex PCR was run with 60 Vbeta primers and 13 Jbeta primers. Authors' data handling: Some 80 million unique TCR beta chains, 10 million to 14 million shared, were counted in a later analysis. Profiled with immunoSEQ multiplex PCR; TCRdb holds only in-frame clones, not every one. The V and J calls and clone size come from that table; D and trimming were worked out from the DNA. The profile shows some 170,000 clones, about four fifths of them singletons. This sample is part of a study of cytomegalovirus exposure and HLA in healthy donors. Findings of the study overall: The productive fraction for most TCR beta V segments was about 87% or about 30% in an earlier analysis.

This clonotype was sampled from a young woman in good health and CMV-seropositive. The material sequenced was PBMCs. This chain links TRBV10-3 with TRBJ2-5, with D unclear. The J call is in doubt because the DNA end fits TRBJ2-7 better. CDR3 bases: TGTGCCATCAGTGACGTCACCTCCTACGAGCAGTACTTC. This translates into CAISDVTSYEQYF.